The source of this TCR beta chain is a study of T-cell memory formation after mild COVID-19. This clonotype was recorded a few times. This CDR3 is 15 amino acids long. V lost 6 bases to trimming and J lost 5 bases; unmatched junction nucleotides: 13. The germline V gene encodes CDR1 SNHLY and CDR2 FYNNEI. TCRdb called the 5' RACE reads again in MiXCR, with one record for every CDR3 protein. The data show 550,000 to 650,000 distinct CDR3 sequences, about 18% seen once. The J gene is TRBJ2-7, the V gene TRBV2, with 7 bases that match TRBD2. The TCR sequence derives from an adult woman who had mild COVID-19 (a few samples of this study predate the infection). Cell type and time point are not known. The sequencing input was PBMCs or a T cell subset sorted from them (not recorded which). The DNA of the CDR3 is TGTGCCAGCAGAGTCGCGGGGGAGGGAGCCAACGAGCAGTACTTC. Amino acid sequence: CASRVAGEGANEQYF.